A single sample gave rise to the 25 T cell receptor beta chains below, sequenced in a study of spatial heterogeneity in lung cancer. The antigens of these receptors remain unknown. Study-wide findings and caveats: Counts that tracked tumor mutation counts were those of expanded intratumoral alpha and beta TCRs.

From the 5' RACE reads, TCRdb called clonotypes with MiXCR, one entry per CDR3 protein. The sample includes some 11,000 distinct CDR3 sequences, under 6.5% seen only once; the top ten take roughly 12%. The time point is: sample taken at primary tumor resection. Sequencing was performed on lung tumor tissue, taken at surgery. These receptors were taken from a male donor with early-stage non-small cell lung cancer.

In this sample, this clonotype turned up many times. This beta chain came through as a stray read in a library set up for alpha chains, and its size says little. This chain links TRBV20-1 with TRBJ2-7; TRBD1 agrees at 7 bases. Germline loops: CDR1 DFQATT, CDR2 SNEGSKA (reference sequence). CDR3 length: 13 residues. The V and J ends lost 8 bases and 0 bases, in that order; junction bases with no gene match: 7. For the CDR3, the DNA is TGCAGTACTCAGACAGGGCCCTCCTACGAGCAGTACTTC. Its translation is CSTQTGPSYEQYF.

This clonotype has ten or more counts. A library prepared for alpha chains yielded this beta chain as an off-target read; its size is of little meaning. The chain joins TRBV9 to TRBJ2-3; D is undetermined. The CDR3 spans 14 residues. Deletions cut 0 bases from V and 4 bases from J, with 9 bases between. Germline CDR1 is SGDLS and CDR2 is YYNGEE. The CDR3 reads CASSVASKSDTQYF. The CDR3 DNA sequence: TGTGCCAGCAGCGTAGCCTCGAAGTCAGATACGCAGTATTTT.

This clonotype was observed many times. This beta chain represents an off-target read in a library built for alpha chains; its size is of limited meaning. The chain has TRBV24-1 and TRBJ2-1, with 10 positions matching TRBD1. The CDR3 length is 16 residues. Trimming at V came to 7 bases and at J to 5 bases, leaving 10 bases not matched to a gene. Per germline, CDR1 KGHDR and CDR2 SFDVKD. CDR3 amino acids: CATSPGTGTGDNEQFF. The CDR3 DNA follows: TGTGCCACCAGCCCTGGGACCGGGACAGGGGACAATGAGCAGTTCTTC.

By share, this clonotype counts as medium-sized. For a library built for alpha chains, this beta chain is a stray read; little rests on its size. The chain carries TRBV12-3 or TRBV12-4 and TRBJ2-7, with a tentative D call TRBD1 (5 bases). Trimming pared 3 bases from V and 4 bases from J, leaving 7 bases between. This CDR3 spans 12 amino acids. CDR3 sequence: CASSFRGYEQYF. The CDR3 DNA sequence: TGTGCCAGCAGTTTTAGGGGATACGAGCAGTACTTC.

At least ten counts were recorded for this clonotype. Because the library targeted alpha chains, this beta chain is an off-target read whose size means little. The J gene is TRBJ2-7, the V gene TRBV20-1, with 10 bases lining up with TRBD2. CDR1 DFQATT and CDR2 SNEGSKA come from the germline V gene (reference sequence). This CDR3 is built from 13 residues. V was pared by 6 bases and J by 6 bases, with 8 bases of the junction left unmatched. DNA for the CDR3: TGCAGTGCCGGCGGGCTAGCGGGAGTCGAGCAGTACTTC. Translating gives CSAGGLAGVEQYF.

Only one count was recorded for this clonotype. A much larger clone lies a single base off, so this may be a read error. Because the library targeted alpha chains, this beta chain is an off-target read whose size means little. This chain links TRBV4-1 with TRBJ2-2, with D unresolved. V was clipped by 0 bases and J by 0 bases, with 11 bases between them. Germline CDR1 is MGHRA and CDR2 is YSYEKL. This CDR3 is 17 amino acids long. The CDR3 DNA is TGCGCCAGCAGCCAAGAATTCGAGACTGCGAACACCGGGGAGCTGTTTTTT. Its protein product is CASSQEFETANTGELFF.

Relative to its sample, this clonotype is medium-sized. This beta chain slipped into a library made for alpha chains as a stray read, so its size is not meaningful. The chain combines TRBV19 with TRBJ2-3; D unresolved. Germline assignment: CDR1 LNHDA and CDR2 SQIVND (reference sequence). Trimming pared 3 bases from V and 0 bases from J, leaving 10 bases between. The CDR3 spans 15 residues. As DNA, the CDR3 is TGTGCCAGTAGTATCTCGGCTACTAGCACAGATACGCAGTATTTT. Translation: CASSISATSTDTQYF.

This clonotype was picked up many times. This beta chain slipped into a library made for alpha chains as a stray read, so its size is not meaningful. The CDR3 coding sequence is TGTGCCATCAGTAATAAAGCGGGAGCAGGTGAGCAGTTCTTC. Translating gives CAISNKAGAGEQFF. The chain has TRBV10-3 and TRBJ2-1, with 8 positions matching TRBD2. The CDR3 sequence is 14 residues long. With V trimmed by 5 bases and J by 9 bases, 9 bases remained unmatched. Germline CDR1 reads ENHRY; CDR2 reads SYGVKD.

This clonotype was seen ten or more times. This beta chain is a stray read from a library made for alpha chains; its abundance is not meaningful. The J gene is TRBJ2-7, the V gene TRBV28; the D call may be TRBD1 or TRBD2 (6 bases each). The germline V gene has CDR1 MDHEN and CDR2 SYDVKM. This CDR3 spans 14 amino acids. The V gene lost 7 bases and the J gene lost 0 bases, with 13 bases spanning the gap. Here the CDR3 reads CASTLGGPSYEQYF. CDR3 nucleotides: TGTGCCAGCACCTTGGGGGGCCCCTCCTACGAGCAGTACTTC. Full variable domain (outside the CDR3, taken from reference TRBV28 and TRBJ2-7): DVKVTQSSRYLVKRTGEKVFLECVQDMDHENMFWYRQDPGLGLRLIYFSYDVKMKEKGDIPEGYSVSREKKERFSLILESASTNQTSMYLCASTLGGPSYEQYFGPGTRLTVT.

This clonotype has at least ten counts. Since it is a stray read in a library aimed at alpha chains, this beta chain has a size that is not meaningful. This chain joins TRBV28 and TRBJ1-2; 7 bases are a match to TRBD1. The germline CDR1 and CDR2 sequences are MDHEN and SYDVKM. V lost 10 bases, J lost 7 bases, and 21 bases stayed unmatched. This CDR3 contains 16 residues. As DNA, the CDR3 is TGTGCCACCTACCTAGGGACAGATCTTTCTTCGCGTGGCTACACCTTC. This gives the protein CATYLGTDLSSRGYTF.

Ten or more counts support this clonotype. Germline and junction disagree at one end, which may indicate a read error. Because the library targeted alpha chains, this beta chain is an off-target read whose size means little. The chain uses TRBV4-2 and TRBJ2-3, with 8 nucleotides matching TRBD1. This CDR3 has 14 residues. Per germline, CDR1 LGHNA and CDR2 YNFKEQ. The CDR3 here is CASSQGEDRELPDF. The CDR3, as DNA: TGTGCCAGCAGCCAGGGAGAGGACAGGGAACTACCAGATTTT.

In its sample, this clonotype was seen many times. For a library built for alpha chains, this beta chain is a stray read; little rests on its size. The chain combines TRBV20-1 with TRBJ2-5; TRBD2 aligns across 12 bases. After removal of 0 bases from V and 2 bases from J, the junction contained 1 base not matched to a gene. The CDR3 totals 15 residues. Germline V gene data show CDR1 as DFQATT and CDR2 as SNEGSKA (reference sequence). This CDR3 reads CSARDLAGGQETQYF. The CDR3 DNA is TGCAGTGCTAGAGATCTAGCGGGGGGGCAAGAGACCCAGTACTTC.

This clonotype ranks as medium-sized. This beta chain appears as a stray read in a library generated for alpha chains; its size is not informative. The chain recombines TRBV10-3 with TRBJ2-3, with TRBD2 matching over 7 bases. The CDR3 runs 14 residues. Germline assignment: CDR1 ENHRY and CDR2 SYGVKD. J was trimmed by 1 base and V by 11 bases; bases with no gene match: 9. The CDR3, as DNA: TGTGCCGCAGAACCTGGACTAGGCACAGATACGCAGTATTTT. It yields the protein CAAEPGLGTDTQYF.

The table lists this clonotype with many counts. With the library built for alpha chains, this beta chain is off target and its frequency is not meaningful. The chain recombines TRBV6-1 with TRBJ1-1; unclear D gene. There are 17 residues in the CDR3. CDR1 is MNHNS, CDR2 SASEGT, per germline. Deletions cut 7 bases from V and 3 bases from J, with 24 bases between. Here the CDR3 DNA reads TGTGCCAGCACGCTTGGCCGGACCTCGAGAGGTCACACTGAAGCTTTCTTT. Translating it yields CASTLGRTSRGHTEAFF.

This clonotype was detected a few times. Because the library targeted alpha chains, this beta chain is an off-target read whose size means little. The DNA of the CDR3 is TGTGCCAGCAGCCCTGTTGGACAGGGGGGCGGGGAGCTGTTTTTT. It encodes CASSPVGQGGGELFF. The chain employs TRBV3-1 and TRBJ2-2, with TRBD1 matching over 10 bases. The germline CDR1 and CDR2 sequences are LGHDT and YNNKEL (reference sequence). Germline trimming cut 4 bases from V and 7 bases from J; bases unmatched to any gene: 6. This CDR3 spans 15 amino acids.

This clonotype is categorized as medium-sized (0.01 to 0.1%). For a library built for alpha chains, this beta chain is a stray read; little rests on its size. This chain links TRBV4-3 with TRBJ2-7; D possibly corresponds to TRBD1 (6 bases). Germline V gives CDR1 LGHNA, CDR2 YSLEER. This CDR3 has 14 amino acids. The V end lost 2 bases, the J end lost 4 bases, and 12 bases lay between the germline ends. CDR3 sequence reads: CASSQNTGIYEQYF. The CDR3 nucleotides are TGCGCCAGCAGCCAAAATACAGGGATTTACGAGCAGTACTTC.

On this clonotype: Because the library targeted alpha chains, this beta chain is an off-target read whose size means little. The chain uses TRBV2 and TRBJ2-3; D is perhaps TRBD2 (5 bases). Germline loops: CDR1 SNHLY, CDR2 FYNNEI. CDR3 length: 13 residues. V was pared by 8 bases and J by 2 bases, with 11 bases between. CDR3 region: CASAGPFTDTQYF. CDR3 bases: TGTGCCAGCGCGGGCCCTTTCACAGATACGCAGTATTTT.

In the case of this clonotype: The library was prepared for alpha chains; this beta chain is a stray read, so its frequency means little. The J gene is TRBJ1-2, the V gene TRBV29-1; D unclear. The length of the CDR3 is 11 residues. Trimming took off 0 bases at V and 5 bases at J, with 4 bases between the two ends. Looked up from germline, CDR1 is SQVTM and CDR2 is ANQGSEA. The CDR3 loop is CSVEDRYGYTF. In DNA, the CDR3 is TGCAGCGTTGAAGATCGTTATGGCTACACCTTC.

This clonotype was found many times. This beta chain is a stray read from a library made for alpha chains; its abundance is not meaningful. This chain's CDR3 is CASSVDKDTQYF. The CDR3 nucleotides read TGTGCCAGCAGCGTAGATAAAGATACGCAGTATTTT. The V and J genes are TRBV9 and TRBJ2-3; D remains ambiguous. V lost 0 bases, J lost 5 bases, and 4 bases lay in between. Germline V gene data show CDR1 as SGDLS and CDR2 as YYNGEE. The CDR3 covers 12 residues.

Concerning this clonotype: This beta chain is an off-target read within a library intended for alpha chains, so its frequency means little. The V call is TRBV20-1, the J call TRBJ2-3; 10 nucleotides line up with TRBD2. The CDR3 is 14 amino acids. The germline V gene encodes CDR1 DFQATT and CDR2 SNEGSKA (reference sequence). With V trimmed by 1 base and J by 6 bases, 4 bases remained unmatched. CDR3 bases: TGCAGTGCTAGAGTGAGCGGGGGGGCGGATACGCAGTATTTT. Translating gives CSARVSGGADTQYF.

This clonotype came up many times. In a library made to pick up alpha chains, this beta chain is a stray read with a size that means little. The chain employs TRBV28 and TRBJ1-1; D gene uncertain. V was cut by 3 bases and J by 4 bases, with 15 bases left in between. This CDR3 comprises 15 residues. Germline loops: CDR1 MDHEN, CDR2 SYDVKM. The CDR3 region has the DNA TGTGCCAGCAGTTTTAGTCACCCGGAGGGCACTGAAGCTTTCTTT. This gives the protein CASSFSHPEGTEAFF.

By share, this clonotype ranks as medium-sized. A library made for alpha chains picked up this beta chain off target, so its size means little. The chain carries TRBV7-2 and TRBJ2-1, with D possibly being TRBD1 (6 bases). Germline values: CDR1 SGHTA, CDR2 FQGNSA. The V gene lost 5 bases and the J gene lost 7 bases, with 15 bases spanning the gap. This CDR3 contains 14 residues. The CDR3 bases are TGTGCCAGCAGCAAAGGTGGACAGATGAATGAGCAGTTCTTC. It encodes CASSKGGQMNEQFF.

This clonotype was seen at least ten times. This beta chain appears as a stray read in a library generated for alpha chains; its size is not informative. This sequence joins TRBV20-1 and TRBJ2-2; 11 bases are shared with TRBD2. CDR3 size: 17 residues. Per germline, CDR1 DFQATT and CDR2 SNEGSKA (reference sequence). After removal of 6 bases from V and 1 base from J, the junction contained 10 bases not matched to a gene. The CDR3 DNA reads as TGCAGTGCCCCACGCAGGGGGACTAGCGGGAACACCGGGGAGCTGTTTTTT. It is translated as CSAPRRGTSGNTGELFF.

This clonotype was found many times. Since it is a stray read in a library aimed at alpha chains, this beta chain has a size that is not meaningful. J is TRBJ2-2 and V is TRBV5-1; 8 bases agree with TRBD2. Unmatched junction bases numbered 5, after V lost 3 bases and J lost 4 bases. This CDR3 has 15 amino acids. The V gene's germline CDR1 is SGHRS and CDR2 YFSETQ. CDR3 region: CASSSVAGTTGELFF. CDR3 nucleotide sequence: TGCGCCAGCAGCTCAGTAGCGGGAACCACCGGGGAGCTGTTTTTT.

This clonotype was counted only a few times. For a library built for alpha chains, this beta chain is a stray read; little rests on its size. The chain is built from TRBV5-1 and TRBJ1-2, with D perhaps matching TRBD1 (6 bases). V lost 4 bases to trimming and J lost 4 bases, with 20 bases between them. CDR3 size: 16 residues. Per the germline V gene, CDR1 is SGHRS and CDR2 is YFSETQ. The chain's CDR3 is CASSPSYQGRSYGYTF. CDR3 nucleotides: TGCGCCAGCAGCCCTTCGTATCAGGGGCGGAGCTATGGCTACACCTTC.